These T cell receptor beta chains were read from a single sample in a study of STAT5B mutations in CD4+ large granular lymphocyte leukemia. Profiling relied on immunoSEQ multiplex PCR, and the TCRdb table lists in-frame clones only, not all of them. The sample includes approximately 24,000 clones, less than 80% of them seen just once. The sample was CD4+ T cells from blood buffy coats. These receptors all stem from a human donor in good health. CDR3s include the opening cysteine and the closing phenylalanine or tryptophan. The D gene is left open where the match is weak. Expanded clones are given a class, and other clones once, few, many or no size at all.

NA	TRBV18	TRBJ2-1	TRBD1	CASSDTGGQGNEQFF	TGTGCCAGCTCCGACACCGGGGGACAGGGCAATGAGCAGTTCTTC
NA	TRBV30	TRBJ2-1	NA	CAWSQAGTEQFF	TGTGCCTGGAGTCAGGCCGGGACAGAGCAGTTCTTC
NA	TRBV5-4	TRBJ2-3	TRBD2	CASGLSGTSTSTDTQYF	TGTGCCAGCGGCCTATCCGGGACTAGCACATCCACAGATACGCAGTATTTT
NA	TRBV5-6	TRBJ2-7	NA	CASSFYGAGEQYF	TGTGCCAGCAGCTTTTATGGGGCCGGCGAGCAGTACTTC
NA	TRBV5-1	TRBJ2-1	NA	CASSLDGGGYNEQFF	TGCGCCAGCAGCTTGGATGGCGGAGGTTACAATGAGCAGTTCTTC
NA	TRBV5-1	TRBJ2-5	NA	CASSLSQGARETQYF	TGCGCCAGCAGCTTGTCACAGGGAGCAAGGGAGACCCAGTACTTC
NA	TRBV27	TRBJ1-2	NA	CASRSQVDYGYTF	TGTGCCAGCAGATCTCAAGTTGACTATGGCTACACCTTC
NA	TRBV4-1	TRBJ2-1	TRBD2	CASSQGTLAGGRNNEQFF	TGCGCCAGCAGCCAAGGAACACTAGCGGGGGGGCGTAACAATGAGCAGTTCTTC
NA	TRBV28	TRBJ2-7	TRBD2	CASSLSGRTYEQYF	TGTGCCAGCAGTTTGAGCGGGAGAACCTACGAGCAGTACTTC
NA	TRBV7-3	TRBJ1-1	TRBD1	CASRKGQGMNTEAFF	TGTGCCAGCAGGAAAGGACAGGGTATGAACACTGAAGCTTTCTTT
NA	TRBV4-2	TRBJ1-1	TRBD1	CASSQEGQTNTEAFF	TGTGCCAGCAGCCAGGAGGGACAGACGAACACTGAAGCTTTCTTT
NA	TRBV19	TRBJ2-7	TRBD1	CASSNPGQASYEQYF	TGTGCCAGTAGTAACCCGGGACAGGCGTCCTACGAGCAGTACTTC
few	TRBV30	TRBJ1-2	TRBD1	CAGTSGQGVSGYTF	TGTGCCGGAACCTCCGGACAGGGAGTAAGTGGCTACACCTTC
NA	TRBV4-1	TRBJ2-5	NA	CASSQDRTGQETQYF	TGCGCCAGCAGCCAAGATCGAACAGGGCAAGAGACCCAGTACTTC
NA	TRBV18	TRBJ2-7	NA	CASSPRVYPYEQYF	TGTGCCAGCTCACCACGCGTATACCCCTACGAGCAGTACTTC
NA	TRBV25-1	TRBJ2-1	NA	CASSDPGAGRDEQFF	TGTGCCAGCAGTGATCCAGGAGCAGGCAGGGATGAGCAGTTCTTC
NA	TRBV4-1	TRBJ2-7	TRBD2	CASSPGTTQVREQYF	TGCGCCAGCAGCCCCGGGACTACCCAGGTTCGGGAGCAGTACTTC
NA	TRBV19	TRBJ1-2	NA	CASSSHDRYRYTF	TGTGCCAGTAGTTCCCACGACCGATACCGCTACACCTTC
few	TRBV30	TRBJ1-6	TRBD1	CAWTGGNSPLHF	TGTGCCTGGACAGGGGGCAATTCACCCCTCCACTTT
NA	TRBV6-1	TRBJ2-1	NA	CASSVGSYNEQFF	TGTGCCAGCTCTGTTGGCTCCTACAATGAGCAGTTCTTC
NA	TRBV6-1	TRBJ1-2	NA	CASSEQPVEGYGYTF	TGTGCCAGCAGTGAACAGCCAGTAGAAGGCTATGGCTACACCTTC
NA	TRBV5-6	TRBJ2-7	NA	CASSLGHRYEQYF	TGTGCCAGCAGCTTAGGACATCGCTACGAGCAGTACTTC
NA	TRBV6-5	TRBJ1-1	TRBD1	CASSAVTGGTEAFF	TGTGCCAGCAGTGCCGTGACAGGGGGCACTGAAGCTTTCTTT
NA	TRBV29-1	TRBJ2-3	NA	CSARAVSTDTQYF	TGCAGCGCCCGAGCGGTTAGCACAGATACGCAGTATTTT
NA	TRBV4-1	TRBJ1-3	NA	CASSQGLAGERSGNTIYF	TGCGCCAGCAGCCAGGGTTTGGCAGGGGAGAGGTCGGGAAACACCATATATTTT
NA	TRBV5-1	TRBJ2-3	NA	CASSLEGSDTQYF	TGCGCCAGCAGCTTGGAAGGGTCAGATACGCAGTATTTT
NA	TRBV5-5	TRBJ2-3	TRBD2	CASSLRGFSSGGGSTDTQYF	TGTGCCAGCAGCTTGCGAGGGTTTTCTAGCGGGGGGGGTAGCACAGATACGCAGTATTTT
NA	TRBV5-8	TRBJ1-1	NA	CASSLAGTSRFFDTEAFF	TGTGCCAGCAGCTTGGCCGGGACAAGCCGATTTTTTGACACTGAAGCTTTCTTT
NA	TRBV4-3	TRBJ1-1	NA	CASSQAQGMLGTEAFF	TGCGCCAGCAGCCAAGCGCAGGGTATGTTGGGCACTGAAGCTTTCTTT
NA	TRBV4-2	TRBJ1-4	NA	CASSQDPHTTNEKLFF	TGTGCCAGCAGCCAAGACCCCCACACAACTAATGAAAAACTGTTTTTT
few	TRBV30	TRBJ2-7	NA	CAWSGSGKEQYF	TGTGCCTGGAGTGGGTCAGGGAAAGAGCAGTACTTC
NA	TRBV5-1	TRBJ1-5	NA	CASSLIVGRELDQPQHF	TGCGCCAGCAGCTTGATAGTTGGCAGGGAGCTTGACCAGCCCCAGCATTTT
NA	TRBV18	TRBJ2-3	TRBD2	CASSPTGLAGTDTQYF	TGTGCCAGCTCACCGACGGGACTAGCGGGGACAGATACGCAGTATTTT
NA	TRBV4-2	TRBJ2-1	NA	CASSQDRVVYNEQFF	TGTGCCAGCAGCCAAGACAGGGTTGTTTACAATGAGCAGTTCTTC
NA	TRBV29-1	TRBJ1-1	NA	CSGSFGPNTEAFF	TGCAGCGGATCGTTTGGGCCGAACACTGAAGCTTTCTTT
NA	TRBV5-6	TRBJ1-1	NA	CASSLGGGSPSAFF	TGTGCCAGCAGCTTGGGCGGGGGATCCCCCTCAGCTTTCTTT
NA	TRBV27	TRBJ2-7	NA	CASSLRSLGGYEQYF	TGTGCCAGCAGTTTACGCAGCCTCGGCGGCTACGAGCAGTACTTC
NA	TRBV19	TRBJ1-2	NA	CASSIDHFGYGYTF	TGTGCCAGTAGTATCGATCACTTCGGCTATGGCTACACCTTC
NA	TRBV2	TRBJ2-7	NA	CASNRDKDTEQYF	TGTGCCAGCAACCGGGACAAGGATACCGAGCAGTACTTC
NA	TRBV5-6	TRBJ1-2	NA	CASSLVAGEGGYTF	TGTGCCAGCAGCTTGGTGGCAGGGGAGGGTGGCTACACCTTC
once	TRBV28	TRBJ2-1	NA	CASSPSDKYPYNEQFF	TGTGCCAGCAGCCCCAGCGACAAATATCCGTACAATGAGCAGTTCTTC
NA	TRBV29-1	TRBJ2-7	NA	CSVEALAGEQYF	TGCAGCGTTGAAGCCCTCGCTGGCGAGCAGTACTTC
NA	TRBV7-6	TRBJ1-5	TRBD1	CASSLKSGGGGYSNQPQHF	TGTGCCAGCAGCTTAAAATCAGGGGGTGGGGGTTATAGCAATCAGCCCCAGCATTTT
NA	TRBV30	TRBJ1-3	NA	CAWTTRSASGNTIYF	TGTGCCTGGACAACAAGGTCCGCATCTGGAAACACCATATATTTT
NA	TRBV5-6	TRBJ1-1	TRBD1	CASSLRGQGRDTEAFF	TGTGCCAGCAGCTTACGGGGACAGGGGAGGGACACTGAAGCTTTCTTT
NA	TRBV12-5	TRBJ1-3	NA	CASGLRNTIYF	TGTGCTAGTGGTCTCCGAAACACCATATATTTT
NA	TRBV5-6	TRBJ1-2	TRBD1	CASSRGTGGYYGYTF	TGTGCCAGCAGCCGAGGGACAGGGGGATACTATGGCTACACCTTC
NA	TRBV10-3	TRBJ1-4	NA	CATQRVTNEKLFF	TGTGCCACCCAGCGTGTAACTAATGAAAAACTGTTTTTT
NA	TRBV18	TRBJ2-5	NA	CASSPRTPQETQYF	TGTGCCAGCTCACCAAGAACACCCCAAGAGACCCAGTACTTC
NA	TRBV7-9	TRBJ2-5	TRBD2	CASSSAGGYQETQYF	TGTGCCAGCAGCTCAGCGGGGGGCTATCAAGAGACCCAGTACTTC
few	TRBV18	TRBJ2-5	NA	CASSPVQETQYF	TGTGCCAGCTCACCAGTCCAAGAGACCCAGTACTTC
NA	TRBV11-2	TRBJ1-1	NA	CASSLGVSWGSAFF	TGTGCCAGCAGCTTAGGAGTTTCGTGGGGCTCTGCTTTCTTT
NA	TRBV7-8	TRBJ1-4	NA	CASSYPATVGKLFF	TGTGCCAGCAGCTACCCGGCGACAGTGGGAAAACTGTTTTTT
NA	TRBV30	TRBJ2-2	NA	CAWSVRGLLTGELFF	TGTGCCTGGAGTGTACGGGGACTTTTAACCGGGGAGCTGTTTTTT
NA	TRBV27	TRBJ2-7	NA	CASSGMGRYEQYF	TGTGCCAGCAGTGGTATGGGCCGTTACGAGCAGTACTTC